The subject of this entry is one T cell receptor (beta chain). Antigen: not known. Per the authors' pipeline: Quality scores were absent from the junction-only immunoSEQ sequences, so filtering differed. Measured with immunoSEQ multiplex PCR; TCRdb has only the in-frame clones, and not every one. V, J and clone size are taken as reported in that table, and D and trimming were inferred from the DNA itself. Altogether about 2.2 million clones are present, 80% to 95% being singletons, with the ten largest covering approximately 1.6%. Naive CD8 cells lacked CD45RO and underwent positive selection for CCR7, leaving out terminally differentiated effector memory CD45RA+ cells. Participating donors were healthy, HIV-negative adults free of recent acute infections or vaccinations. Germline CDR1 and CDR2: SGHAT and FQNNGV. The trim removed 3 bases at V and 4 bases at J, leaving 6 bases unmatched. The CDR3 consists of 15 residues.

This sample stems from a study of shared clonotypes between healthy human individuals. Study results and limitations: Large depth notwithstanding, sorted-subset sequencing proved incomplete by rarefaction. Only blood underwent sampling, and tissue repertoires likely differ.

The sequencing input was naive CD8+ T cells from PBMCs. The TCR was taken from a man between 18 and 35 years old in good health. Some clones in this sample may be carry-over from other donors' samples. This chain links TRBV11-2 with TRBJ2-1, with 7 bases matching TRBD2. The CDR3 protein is CASSFGLAVYNEQFF. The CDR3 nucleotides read TGTGCCAGCAGCTTTGGGCTAGCGGTTTACAATGAGCAGTTCTTC.